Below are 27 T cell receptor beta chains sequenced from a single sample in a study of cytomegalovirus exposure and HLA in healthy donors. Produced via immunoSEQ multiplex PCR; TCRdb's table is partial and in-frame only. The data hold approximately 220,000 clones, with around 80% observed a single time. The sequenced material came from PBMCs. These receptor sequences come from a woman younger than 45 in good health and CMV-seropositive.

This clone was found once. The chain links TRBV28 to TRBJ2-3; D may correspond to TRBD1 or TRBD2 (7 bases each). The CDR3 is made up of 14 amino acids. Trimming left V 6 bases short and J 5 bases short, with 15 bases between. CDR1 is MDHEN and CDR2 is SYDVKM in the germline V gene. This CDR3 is CASRTTGRGDTQYF. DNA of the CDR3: TGTGCCAGCAGGACGACAGGGAGGGGAGATACGCAGTATTTT.

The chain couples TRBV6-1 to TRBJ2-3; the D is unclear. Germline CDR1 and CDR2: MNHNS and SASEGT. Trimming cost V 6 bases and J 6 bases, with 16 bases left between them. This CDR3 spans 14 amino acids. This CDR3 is CASRDSTVPDTQYF. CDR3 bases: TGTGCCAGCAGAGACTCTACAGTTCCCGATACGCAGTATTTT.

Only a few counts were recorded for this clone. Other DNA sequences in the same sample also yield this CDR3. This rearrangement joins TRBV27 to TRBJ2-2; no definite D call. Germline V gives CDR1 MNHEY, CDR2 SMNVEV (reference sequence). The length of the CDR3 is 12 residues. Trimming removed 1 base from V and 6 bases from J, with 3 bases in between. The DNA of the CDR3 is TGTGCCAGCAGTTTATACCCCGGGGAGCTGTTTTTT. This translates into CASSLYPGELFF.

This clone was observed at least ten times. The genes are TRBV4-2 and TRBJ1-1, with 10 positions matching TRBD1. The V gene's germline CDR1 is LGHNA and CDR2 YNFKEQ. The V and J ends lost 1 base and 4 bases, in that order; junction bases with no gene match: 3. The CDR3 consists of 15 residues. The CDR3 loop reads CASSQADRGSTEAFF. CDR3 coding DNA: TGTGCCAGCAGCCAAGCGGACAGGGGGAGCACTGAAGCTTTCTTT.

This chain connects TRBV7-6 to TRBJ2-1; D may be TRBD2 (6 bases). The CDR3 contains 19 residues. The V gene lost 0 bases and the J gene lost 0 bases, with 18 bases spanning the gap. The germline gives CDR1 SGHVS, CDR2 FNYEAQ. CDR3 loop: CASSLAIAALRASYNEQFF. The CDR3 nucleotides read TGTGCCAGCAGCTTAGCAATAGCGGCGCTGAGGGCCTCCTACAATGAGCAGTTCTTC.

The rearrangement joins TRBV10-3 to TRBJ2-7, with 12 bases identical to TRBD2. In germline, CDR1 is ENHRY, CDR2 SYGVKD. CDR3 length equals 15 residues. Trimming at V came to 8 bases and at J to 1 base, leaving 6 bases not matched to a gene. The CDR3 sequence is CAIGGTSGPSYEQYF. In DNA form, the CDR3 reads TGTGCCATCGGAGGGACTAGCGGGCCTTCCTACGAGCAGTACTTC.

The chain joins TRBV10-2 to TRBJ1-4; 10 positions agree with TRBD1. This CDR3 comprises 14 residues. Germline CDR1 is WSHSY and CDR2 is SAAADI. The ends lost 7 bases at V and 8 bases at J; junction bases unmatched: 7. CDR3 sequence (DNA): TGCGCCAGCATGGGACAGGGGTTGAAGGAAAAACTGTTTTTT. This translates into CASMGQGLKEKLFF.

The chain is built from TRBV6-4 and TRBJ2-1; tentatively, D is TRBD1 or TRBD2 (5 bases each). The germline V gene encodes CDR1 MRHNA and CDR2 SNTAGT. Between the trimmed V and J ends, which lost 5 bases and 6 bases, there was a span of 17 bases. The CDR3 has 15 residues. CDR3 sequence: CASSPGDARGNEQFF. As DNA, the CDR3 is TGTGCCAGCAGTCCCGGGGACGCCCGGGGCAATGAGCAGTTCTTC.

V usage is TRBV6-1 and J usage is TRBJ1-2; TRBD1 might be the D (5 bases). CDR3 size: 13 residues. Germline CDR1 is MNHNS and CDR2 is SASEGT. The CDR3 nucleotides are TGTACCATAAGGGAGTTTGAGGGGTATGGCTACACCTTC. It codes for CTIREFEGYGYTF.

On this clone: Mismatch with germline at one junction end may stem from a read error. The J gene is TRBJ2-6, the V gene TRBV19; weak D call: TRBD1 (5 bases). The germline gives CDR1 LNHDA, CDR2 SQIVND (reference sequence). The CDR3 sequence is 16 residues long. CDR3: CASSPTQGTGSNVLTF. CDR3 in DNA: TGTGCCAGTAGCCCAACCCAGGGCACTGGGTCCAACGTCCTGACTTTC.

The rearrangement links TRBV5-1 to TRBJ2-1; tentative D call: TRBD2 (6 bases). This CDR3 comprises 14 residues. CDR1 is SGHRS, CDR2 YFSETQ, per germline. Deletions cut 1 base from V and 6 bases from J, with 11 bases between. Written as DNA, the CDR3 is TGCGCCAGCAGCTTGCCGGGAGCTAGCAATGAGCAGTTCTTC. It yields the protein CASSLPGASNEQFF.

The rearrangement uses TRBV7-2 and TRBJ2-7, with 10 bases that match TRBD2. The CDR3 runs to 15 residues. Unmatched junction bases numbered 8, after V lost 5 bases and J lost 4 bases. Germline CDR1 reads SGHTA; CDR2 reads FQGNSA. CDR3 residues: CASSLQLAGYYEQYF. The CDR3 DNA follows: TGTGCCAGCAGCCTTCAACTAGCGGGATATTACGAGCAGTACTTC.

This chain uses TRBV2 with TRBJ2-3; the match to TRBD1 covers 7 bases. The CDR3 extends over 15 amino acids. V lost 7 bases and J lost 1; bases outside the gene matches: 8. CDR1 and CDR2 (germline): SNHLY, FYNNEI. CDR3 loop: CASTATRGRTDTQYF. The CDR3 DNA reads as TGTGCCAGCACTGCCACGAGGGGGCGCACAGATACGCAGTATTTT. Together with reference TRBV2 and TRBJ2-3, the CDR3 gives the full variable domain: EPEVTQTPSHQVTQMGQEVILRCVPISNHLYFYWYRQILGQKVEFLVSFYNNEISEKSEIFDDQFSVERPDGSNFTLKIRSTKLEDSAMYFCASTATRGRTDTQYFGPGTRLTVL.

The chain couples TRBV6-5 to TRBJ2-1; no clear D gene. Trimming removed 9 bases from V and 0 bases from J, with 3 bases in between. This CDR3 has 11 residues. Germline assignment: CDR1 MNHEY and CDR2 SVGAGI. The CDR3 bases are TGTGCCAGTCACTCCTACAATGAGCAGTTCTTC. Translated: CASHSYNEQFF.

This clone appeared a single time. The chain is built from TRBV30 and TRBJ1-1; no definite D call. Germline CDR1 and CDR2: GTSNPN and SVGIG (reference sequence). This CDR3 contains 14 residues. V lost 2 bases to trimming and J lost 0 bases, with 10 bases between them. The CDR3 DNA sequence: TGTGCCTGGAGTCCCTTGCACTTGAACACTGAAGCTTTCTTT. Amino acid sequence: CAWSPLHLNTEAFF.

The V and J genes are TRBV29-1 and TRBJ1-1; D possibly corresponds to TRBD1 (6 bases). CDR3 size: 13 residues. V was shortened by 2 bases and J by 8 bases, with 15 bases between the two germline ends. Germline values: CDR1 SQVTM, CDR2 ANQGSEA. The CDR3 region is CSVERGTVSEAFF. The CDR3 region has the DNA TGCAGCGTTGAAAGGGGGACGGTTTCGGAAGCTTTCTTT. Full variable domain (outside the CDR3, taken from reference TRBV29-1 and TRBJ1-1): SAVISQKPSRDICQRGTSLTIQCQVDSQVTMMFWYRQQPGQSLTLIATANQGSEATYESGFVIDKFPISRPNLTFSTLTVSNMSPEDSSIYLCSVERGTVSEAFFGQGTRLTVV.

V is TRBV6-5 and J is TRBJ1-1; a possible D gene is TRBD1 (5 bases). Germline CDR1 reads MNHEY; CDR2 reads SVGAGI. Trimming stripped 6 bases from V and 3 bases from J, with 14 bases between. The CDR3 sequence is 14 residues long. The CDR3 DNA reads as TGTGCCAGCAGGCTCGGGGGGTGGGACACTGAAGCTTTCTTT. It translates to CASRLGGWDTEAFF.

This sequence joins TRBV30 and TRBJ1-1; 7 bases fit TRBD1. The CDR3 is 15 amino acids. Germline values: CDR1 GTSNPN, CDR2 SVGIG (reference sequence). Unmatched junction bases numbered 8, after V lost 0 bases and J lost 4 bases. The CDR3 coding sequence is TGTGCCTGGAGTGTACCCGGGACAGTCCTCACTGAAGCTTTCTTT. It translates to CAWSVPGTVLTEAFF.

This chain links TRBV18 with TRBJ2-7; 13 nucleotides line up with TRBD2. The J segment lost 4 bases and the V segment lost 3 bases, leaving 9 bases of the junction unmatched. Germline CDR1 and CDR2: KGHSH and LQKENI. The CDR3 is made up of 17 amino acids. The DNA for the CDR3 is TGTGCCAGCTCACCCGGACTAGCGGGAGCTCGTAGTTACGAGCAGTACTTC. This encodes CASSPGLAGARSYEQYF.

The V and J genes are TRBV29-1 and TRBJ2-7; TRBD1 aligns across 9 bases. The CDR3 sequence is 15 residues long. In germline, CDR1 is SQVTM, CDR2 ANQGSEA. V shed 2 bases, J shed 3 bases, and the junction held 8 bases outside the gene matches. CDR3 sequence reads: CSVETGTGQVYEQYF. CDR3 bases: TGCAGCGTTGAAACCGGGACAGGGCAAGTCTACGAGCAGTACTTC.

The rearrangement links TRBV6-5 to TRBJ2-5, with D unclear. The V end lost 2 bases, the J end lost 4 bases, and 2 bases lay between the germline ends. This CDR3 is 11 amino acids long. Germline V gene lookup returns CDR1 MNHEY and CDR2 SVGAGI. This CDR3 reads CASSYIETQYF. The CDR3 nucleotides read TGTGCCAGCAGTTACATAGAGACCCAGTACTTC.

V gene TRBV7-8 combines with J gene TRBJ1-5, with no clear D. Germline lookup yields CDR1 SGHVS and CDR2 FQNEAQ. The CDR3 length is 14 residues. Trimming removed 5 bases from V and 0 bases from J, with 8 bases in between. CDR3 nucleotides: TGTGCCAGCAGCGGTCCCTATAGCAATCAGCCCCAGCATTTT. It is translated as CASSGPYSNQPQHF.

The CDR3 DNA reads as TGTGCCATCACCGGCCAAACAGCCGAGCAGTACTTC. Encoded protein: CAITGQTAEQYF. The V gene is TRBV10-3, the J gene TRBJ2-7; the D is unclear. Trimming stripped 7 bases from V and 6 bases from J, with 13 bases between. The CDR3 covers 12 residues. Germline values: CDR1 ENHRY, CDR2 SYGVKD.

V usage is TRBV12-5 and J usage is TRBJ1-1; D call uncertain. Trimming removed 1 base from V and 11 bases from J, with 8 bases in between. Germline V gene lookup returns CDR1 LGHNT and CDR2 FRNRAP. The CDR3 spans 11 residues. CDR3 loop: CASGLGDLAFF. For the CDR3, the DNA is TGTGCTAGTGGTTTGGGGGATCTGGCTTTCTTT.

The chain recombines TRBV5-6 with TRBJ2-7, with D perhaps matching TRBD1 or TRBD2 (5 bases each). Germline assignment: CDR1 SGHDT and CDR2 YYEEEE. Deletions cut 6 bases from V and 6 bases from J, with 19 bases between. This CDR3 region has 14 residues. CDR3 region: CASKLVFGTGEQYF. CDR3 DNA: TGTGCCAGCAAGCTTGTCTTCGGGACGGGCGAGCAGTACTTC.

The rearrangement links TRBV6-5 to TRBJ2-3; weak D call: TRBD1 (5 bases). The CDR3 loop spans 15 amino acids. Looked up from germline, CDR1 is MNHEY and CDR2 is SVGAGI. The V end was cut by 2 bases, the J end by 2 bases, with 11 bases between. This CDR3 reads CASSYRRQNTDTQYF. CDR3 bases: TGTGCCAGCAGTTACAGAAGACAGAACACAGATACGCAGTATTTT.

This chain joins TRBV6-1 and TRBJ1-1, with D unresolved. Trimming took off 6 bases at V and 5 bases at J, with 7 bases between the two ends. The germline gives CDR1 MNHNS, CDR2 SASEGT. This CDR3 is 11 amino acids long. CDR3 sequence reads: CASRRETEAFF. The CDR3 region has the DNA TGTGCCAGCAGGCGTGAGACTGAAGCTTTCTTT.